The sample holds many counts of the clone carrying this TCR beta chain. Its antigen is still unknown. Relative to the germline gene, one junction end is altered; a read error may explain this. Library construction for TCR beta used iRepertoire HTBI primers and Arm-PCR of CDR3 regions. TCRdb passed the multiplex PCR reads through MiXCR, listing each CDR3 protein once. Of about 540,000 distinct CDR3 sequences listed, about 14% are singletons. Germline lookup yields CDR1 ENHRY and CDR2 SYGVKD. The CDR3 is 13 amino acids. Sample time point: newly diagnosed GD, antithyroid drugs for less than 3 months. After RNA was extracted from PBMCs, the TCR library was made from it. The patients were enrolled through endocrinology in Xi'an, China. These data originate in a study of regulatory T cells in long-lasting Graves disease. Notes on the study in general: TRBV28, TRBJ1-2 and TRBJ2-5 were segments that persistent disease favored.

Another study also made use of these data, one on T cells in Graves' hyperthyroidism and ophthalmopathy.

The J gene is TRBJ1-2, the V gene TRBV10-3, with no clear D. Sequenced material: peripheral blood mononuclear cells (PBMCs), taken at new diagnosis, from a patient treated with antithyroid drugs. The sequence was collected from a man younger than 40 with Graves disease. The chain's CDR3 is CAISSGFNNGYTF. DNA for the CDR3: TGTGCCATATCCTCGGGGTTTAACAATGGCTACACCTTC.